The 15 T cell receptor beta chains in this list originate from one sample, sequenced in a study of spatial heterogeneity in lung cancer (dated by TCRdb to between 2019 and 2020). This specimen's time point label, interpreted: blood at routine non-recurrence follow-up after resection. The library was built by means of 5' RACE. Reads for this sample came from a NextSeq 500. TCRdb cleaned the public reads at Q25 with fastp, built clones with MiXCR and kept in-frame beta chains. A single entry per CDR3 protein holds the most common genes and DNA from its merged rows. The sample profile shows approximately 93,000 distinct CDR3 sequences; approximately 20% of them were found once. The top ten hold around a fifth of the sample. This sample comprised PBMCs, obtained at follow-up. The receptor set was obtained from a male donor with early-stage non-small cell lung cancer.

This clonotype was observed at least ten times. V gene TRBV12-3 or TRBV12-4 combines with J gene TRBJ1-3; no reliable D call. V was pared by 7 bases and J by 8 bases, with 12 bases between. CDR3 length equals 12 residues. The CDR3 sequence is CASTIGGYTIYF. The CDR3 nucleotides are TGTGCCAGCACCATCGGCGGGTACACCATATATTTT.

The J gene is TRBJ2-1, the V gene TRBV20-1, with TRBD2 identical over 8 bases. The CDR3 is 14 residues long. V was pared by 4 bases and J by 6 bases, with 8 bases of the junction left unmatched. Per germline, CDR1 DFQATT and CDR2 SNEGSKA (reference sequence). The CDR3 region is CSAKSGRASNEQFF. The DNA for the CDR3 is TGCAGTGCTAAGAGCGGGAGAGCGAGCAATGAGCAGTTCTTC.

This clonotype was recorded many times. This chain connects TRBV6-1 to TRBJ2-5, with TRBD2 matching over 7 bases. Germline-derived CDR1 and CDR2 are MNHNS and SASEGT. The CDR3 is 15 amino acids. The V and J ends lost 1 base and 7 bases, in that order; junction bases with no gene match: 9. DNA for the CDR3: TGTGCCAGCAGTGAAGATCCAGCGGGGAGGAGGACCCAGTACTTC. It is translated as CASSEDPAGRRTQYF.

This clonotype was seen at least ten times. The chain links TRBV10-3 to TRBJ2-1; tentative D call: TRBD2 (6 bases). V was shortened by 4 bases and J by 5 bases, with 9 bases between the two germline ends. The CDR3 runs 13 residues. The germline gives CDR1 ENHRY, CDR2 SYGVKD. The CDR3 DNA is TGTGCCATCAGTGTCAGGACTAACAATGAGCAGTTCTTC. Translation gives CAISVRTNNEQFF.

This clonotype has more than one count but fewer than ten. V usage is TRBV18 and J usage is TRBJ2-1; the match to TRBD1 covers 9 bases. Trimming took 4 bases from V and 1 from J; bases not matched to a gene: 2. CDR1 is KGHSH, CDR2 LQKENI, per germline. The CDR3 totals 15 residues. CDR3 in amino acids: CASSRGQGSYNEQFF. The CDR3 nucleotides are TGTGCCAGCTCACGGGGACAGGGTTCCTACAATGAGCAGTTCTTC. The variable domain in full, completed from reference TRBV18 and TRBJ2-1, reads NAGVMQNPRHLVRRRGQEARLRCSPMKGHSHVYWYRQLPEEGLKFMVYLQKENIIDESGMPKERFSAEFPKEGPSILRIQQVVRGDSAAYFCASSRGQGSYNEQFFGPGTRLTVL.

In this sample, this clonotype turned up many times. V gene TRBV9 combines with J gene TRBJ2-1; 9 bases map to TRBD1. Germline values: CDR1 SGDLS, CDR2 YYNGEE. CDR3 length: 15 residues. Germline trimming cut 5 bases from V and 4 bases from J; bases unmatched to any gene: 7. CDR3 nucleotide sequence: TGTGCCAGCAGTCTAACCGGGACAGGGTACAATGAGCAGTTCTTC. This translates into CASSLTGTGYNEQFF.

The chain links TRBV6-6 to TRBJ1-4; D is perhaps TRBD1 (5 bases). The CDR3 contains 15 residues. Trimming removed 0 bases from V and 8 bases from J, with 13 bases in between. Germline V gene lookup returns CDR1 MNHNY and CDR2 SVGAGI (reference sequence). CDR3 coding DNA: TGTGCCAGCAGTTACTCCCATGGGGGGAGCGAAAAACTGTTTTTT. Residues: CASSYSHGGSEKLFF.

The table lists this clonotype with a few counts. CDR3 loop: CASSDTHGSYNEQFF. The CDR3 coding sequence is TGTGCCAGCAGTGATACACACGGCTCCTACAATGAGCAGTTCTTC. The rearrangement links TRBV25-1 to TRBJ2-1; D uncertain. This CDR3 spans 15 amino acids. Germline CDR1 reads MGHDK; CDR2 reads SYGVNS. Trimming removed 3 bases at V and 0 bases at J, with 9 bases between.

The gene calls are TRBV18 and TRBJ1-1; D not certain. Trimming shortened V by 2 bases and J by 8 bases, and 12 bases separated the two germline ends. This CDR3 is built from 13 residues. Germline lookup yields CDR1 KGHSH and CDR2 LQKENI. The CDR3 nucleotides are TGTGCCAGCTCACCAGGAAACCAAGGGGAAGCTTTCTTT. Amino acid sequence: CASSPGNQGEAFF.

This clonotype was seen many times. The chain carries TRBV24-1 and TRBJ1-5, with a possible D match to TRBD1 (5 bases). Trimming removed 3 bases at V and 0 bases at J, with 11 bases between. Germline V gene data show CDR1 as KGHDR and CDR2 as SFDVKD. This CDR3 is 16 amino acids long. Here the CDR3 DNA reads TGTGCCACCAGTGATGCCCAGGGAGATAGCAATCAGCCCCAGCATTTT. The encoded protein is CATSDAQGDSNQPQHF.

The CDR3 coding sequence is TGTGCCAGCTCACCACCGGTGCGAGGAGGCAATGAGCAGTTCTTC. Translated: CASSPPVRGGNEQFF. The chain is built from TRBV18 and TRBJ2-1; the D gene is possibly TRBD2 (5 bases). With 0 bases removed from V and 6 bases from J, the gap between germline ends came to 12 bases. Per germline, CDR1 KGHSH and CDR2 LQKENI. The CDR3 has 15 amino acids. Full variable domain (missing parts from reference TRBV18 and TRBJ2-1): NAGVMQNPRHLVRRRGQEARLRCSPMKGHSHVYWYRQLPEEGLKFMVYLQKENIIDESGMPKERFSAEFPKEGPSILRIQQVVRGDSAAYFCASSPPVRGGNEQFFGPGTRLTVL.

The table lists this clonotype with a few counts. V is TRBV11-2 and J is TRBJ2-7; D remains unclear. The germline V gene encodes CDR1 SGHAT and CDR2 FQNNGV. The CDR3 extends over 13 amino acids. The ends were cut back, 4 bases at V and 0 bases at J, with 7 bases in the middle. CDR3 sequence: CASSSGRSYEQYF. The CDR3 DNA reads TGTGCCAGCAGCTCCGGACGCTCCTACGAGCAGTACTTC.

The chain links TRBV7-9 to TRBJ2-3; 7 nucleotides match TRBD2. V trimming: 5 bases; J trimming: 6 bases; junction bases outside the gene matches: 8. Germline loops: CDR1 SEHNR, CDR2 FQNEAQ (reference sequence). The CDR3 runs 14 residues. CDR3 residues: CASSPGTIGDTQYF. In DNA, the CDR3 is TGTGCCAGCAGCCCAGGGACTATTGGGGATACGCAGTATTTT.

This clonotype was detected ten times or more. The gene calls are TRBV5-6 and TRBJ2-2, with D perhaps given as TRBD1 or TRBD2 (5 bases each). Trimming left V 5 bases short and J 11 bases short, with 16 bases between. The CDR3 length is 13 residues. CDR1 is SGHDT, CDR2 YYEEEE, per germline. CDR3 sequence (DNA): TGTGCCAGCAGTCGTAGAGGGGCAGGAGAGCTGTTTTTT. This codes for CASSRRGAGELFF.

The CDR3 nucleotides read TGTGCCAGCTCACCTGACAATCAGCCCCAGCATTTT. Its translation: CASSPDNQPQHF. The chain joins TRBV18 to TRBJ1-5, with unresolved D. The CDR3 length is 12 residues. CDR1 is KGHSH and CDR2 is LQKENI in the germline V gene. Trimming pared 3 bases from V and 3 bases from J, leaving 3 bases between.